This TCR beta chain was observed in a study of shared clonotypes between healthy human individuals. Study summary: A couple of women and a few men aged 18 to 49 made up the donors.

The germline CDR1 and CDR2 sequences are KGHSY and FQNENV. The CDR3 consists of 14 residues. Germline trimming cut 2 bases from V and 6 bases from J; bases unmatched to any gene: 6. Naivety among CD8 cells was defined by CD45RO negativity and positive CCR7 selection, thereby excluding terminally differentiated effector memory CD45RA+ cells. At a deep level, the assay was run. Sequenced by immunoSEQ multiplex PCR; TCRdb stores in-frame clones only, minus some. Of about 2 million clones listed, roughly 94% are singletons. Study observations and caveats: A generally larger estimated richness was seen in naive subsets than in memory subsets.

To note about this clone: Its antigen is undetermined.

The clonotype comes from a man between 18 and 35 years old in good health. Material: naive CD8+ T cells sorted from blood. The rearrangement uses TRBV16 and TRBJ2-7; 8 nucleotides agree with TRBD1. The CDR3: CASSQLNTGGEQYF. For the CDR3, the DNA is TGTGCCAGCAGCCAACTTAATACAGGGGGCGAGCAGTACTTC.